This T cell receptor beta chain appears in the sequencing data of a study of identical twins. TCRdb analysed the 5' RACE reads with MiXCR anew, one entry per CDR3 protein. This table holds 470,000 or so distinct CDR3 sequences, approximately 24% found once. This clonotype was detected a few times. This sample also belongs to another study, concerning T cells expressing NK-cell markers.

Sequencing was performed on CD4+ T cells sorted from blood. The origin of this receptor is a woman between 18 and 30 years old in good health.

CDR3 protein: CASRSNRGGTEAFF. The CDR3 region has the DNA TGTGCCAGCAGGTCTAACAGGGGAGGGACTGAAGCTTTCTTT. The V gene is TRBV7-2, the J gene TRBJ1-1, with TRBD1 matching over 7 bases. CDR1 and CDR2 from the germline V gene are SGHTA and FQGNSA. The ends lost 6 bases at V and 5 bases at J; junction bases unmatched: 9. The CDR3 loop spans 14 amino acids. The full variable domain, completed using reference TRBV7-2 and TRBJ1-1, is GAGVSQSPSNKVTEKGKDVELRCDPISGHTALYWYRQSLGQGLEFLIYFQGNSAPDKSGLPSDRFSAERTGGSVSTLTIQRTQQEDSAVYLCASRSNRGGTEAFFGQGTRLTVV.